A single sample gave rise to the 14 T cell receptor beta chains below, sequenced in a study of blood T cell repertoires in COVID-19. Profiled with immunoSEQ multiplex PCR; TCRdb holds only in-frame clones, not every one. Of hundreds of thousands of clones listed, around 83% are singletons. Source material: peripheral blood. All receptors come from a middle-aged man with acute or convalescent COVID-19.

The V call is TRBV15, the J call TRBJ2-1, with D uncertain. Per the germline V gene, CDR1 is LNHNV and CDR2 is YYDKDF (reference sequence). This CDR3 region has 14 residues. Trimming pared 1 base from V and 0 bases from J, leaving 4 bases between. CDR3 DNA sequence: TGTGCCACCAGCAGAGCGAGCTCCTACAATGAGCAGTTCTTC. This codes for CATSRASSYNEQFF.

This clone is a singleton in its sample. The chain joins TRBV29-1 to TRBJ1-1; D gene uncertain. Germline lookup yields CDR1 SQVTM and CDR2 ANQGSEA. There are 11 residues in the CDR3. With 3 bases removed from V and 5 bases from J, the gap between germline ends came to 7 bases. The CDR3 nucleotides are TGCAGCGTTGACTCCTATACTGAAGCTTTCTTT. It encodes CSVDSYTEAFF.

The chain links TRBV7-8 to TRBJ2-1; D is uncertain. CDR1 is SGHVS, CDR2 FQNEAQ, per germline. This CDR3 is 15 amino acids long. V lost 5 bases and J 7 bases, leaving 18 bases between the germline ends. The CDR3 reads CASSPRSGYSNEQFF. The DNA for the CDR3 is TGTGCCAGCAGCCCCCGTAGTGGTTACTCAAATGAGCAGTTCTTC.

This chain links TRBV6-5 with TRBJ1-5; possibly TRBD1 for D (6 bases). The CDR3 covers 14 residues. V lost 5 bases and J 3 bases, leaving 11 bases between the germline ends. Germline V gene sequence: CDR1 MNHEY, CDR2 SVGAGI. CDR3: CASSTGQNNQPQHF. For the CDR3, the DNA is TGTGCCAGCAGTACAGGGCAAAACAATCAGCCCCAGCATTTT.

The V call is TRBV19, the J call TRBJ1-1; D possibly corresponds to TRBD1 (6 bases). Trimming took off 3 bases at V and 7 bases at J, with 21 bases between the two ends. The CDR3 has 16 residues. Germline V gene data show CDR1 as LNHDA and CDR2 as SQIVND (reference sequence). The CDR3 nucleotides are TGTGCCAGTAGTATGACAGGCCGAGGGCAGGTAGATGAAGCTTTCTTT. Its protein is CASSMTGRGQVDEAFF. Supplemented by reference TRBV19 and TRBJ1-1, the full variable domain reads DGGITQSPKYLFRKEGQNVTLSCEQNLNHDAMYWYRQDPGQGLRLIYYSQIVNDFQKGDIAEGYSVSREKKESFPLTVTSAQKNPTAFYLCASSMTGRGQVDEAFFGQGTRLTVV.

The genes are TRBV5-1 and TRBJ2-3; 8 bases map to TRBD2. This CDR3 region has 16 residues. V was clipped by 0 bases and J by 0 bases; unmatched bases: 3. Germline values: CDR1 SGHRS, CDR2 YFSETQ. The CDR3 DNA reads TGCGCCAGCAGCTTGGGCGAGCGGGGGAGCACAGATACGCAGTATTTT. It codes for CASSLGERGSTDTQYF.

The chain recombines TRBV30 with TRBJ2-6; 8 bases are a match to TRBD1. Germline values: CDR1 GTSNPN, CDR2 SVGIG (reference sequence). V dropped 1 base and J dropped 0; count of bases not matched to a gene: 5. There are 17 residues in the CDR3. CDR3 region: CAWSDRTGTSGANVLTF. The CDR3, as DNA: TGTGCCTGGAGTGACCGGACAGGGACCTCTGGGGCCAACGTCCTGACTTTC.

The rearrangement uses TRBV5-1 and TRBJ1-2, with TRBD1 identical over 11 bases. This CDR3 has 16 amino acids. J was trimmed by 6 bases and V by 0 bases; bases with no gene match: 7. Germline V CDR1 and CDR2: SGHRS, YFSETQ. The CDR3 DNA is TGCGCCAGCAGCTTGGGGGACAGGGGGATGGTCGATGGCTACACCTTC. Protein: CASSLGDRGMVDGYTF.

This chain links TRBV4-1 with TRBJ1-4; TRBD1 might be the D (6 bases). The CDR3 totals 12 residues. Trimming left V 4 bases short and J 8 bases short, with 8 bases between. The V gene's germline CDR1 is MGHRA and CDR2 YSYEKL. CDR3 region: CASSPGQEKLFF. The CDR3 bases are TGCGCCAGCAGCCCCGGACAGGAAAAACTGTTTTTT.

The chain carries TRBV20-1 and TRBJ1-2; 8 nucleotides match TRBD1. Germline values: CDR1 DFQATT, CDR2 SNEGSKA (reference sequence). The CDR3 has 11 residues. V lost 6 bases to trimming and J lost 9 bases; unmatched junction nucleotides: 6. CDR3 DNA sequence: TGCAGTGCCCGGGACAGGTTAAGCTACACCTTC. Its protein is CSARDRLSYTF.

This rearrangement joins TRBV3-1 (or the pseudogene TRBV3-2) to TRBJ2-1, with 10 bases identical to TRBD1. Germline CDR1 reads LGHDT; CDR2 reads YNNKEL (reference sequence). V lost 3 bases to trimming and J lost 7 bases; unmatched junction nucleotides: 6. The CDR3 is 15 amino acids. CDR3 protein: CASSHGTGEANEQFF. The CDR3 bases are TGTGCCAGCAGCCACGGGACAGGGGAGGCGAATGAGCAGTTCTTC.

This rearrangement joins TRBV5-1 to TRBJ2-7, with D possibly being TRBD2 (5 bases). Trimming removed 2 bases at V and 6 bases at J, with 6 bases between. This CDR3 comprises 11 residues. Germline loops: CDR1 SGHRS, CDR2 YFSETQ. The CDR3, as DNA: TGCGCCAGCAGCTTCCGGGGCGAGCAGTACTTC. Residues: CASSFRGEQYF.

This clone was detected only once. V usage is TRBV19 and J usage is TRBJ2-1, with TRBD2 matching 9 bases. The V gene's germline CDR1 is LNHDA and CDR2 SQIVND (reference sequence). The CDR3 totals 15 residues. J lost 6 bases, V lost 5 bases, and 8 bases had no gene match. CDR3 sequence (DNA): TGTGCCAGTAGTTTCGCCTCGACTAGCGGCAATGAGCAGTTCTTC. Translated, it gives CASSFASTSGNEQFF.

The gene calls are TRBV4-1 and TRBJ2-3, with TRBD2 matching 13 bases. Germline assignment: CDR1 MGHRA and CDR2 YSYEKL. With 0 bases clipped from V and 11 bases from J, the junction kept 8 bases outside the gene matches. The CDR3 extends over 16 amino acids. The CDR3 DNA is TGCGCCAGCAGCCAAGAGGGACTAGCGGGGTCCTACGAGCAGTATTTT. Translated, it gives CASSQEGLAGSYEQYF.